This paragraph covers one TCR beta chain sequence. As yet, its antigen is unknown. The data were taken from a study of CD8+ T cells in alopecia areata. The study's findings and limits: Resident alphabeta T-cell populations of normal skin are likewise subject to sequencing in scalp samples.

This CDR3 contains 14 residues. CDR1 and CDR2 (germline): SGHTA, FQGNSA. Trimming cost V 4 bases and J 3 bases, with 13 bases left between them. Sequencing relied on a cDNA template that was reverse transcribed from extracted RNA. The assay was immunoSEQ multiplex PCR, and TCRdb's table has in-frame clones only and misses some. The table includes fewer than 110,000 clones, 45% to 60% detected once. It was from PBMCs that CD4+ and CD8+ T cells were sorted. V is TRBV7-2 and J is TRBJ2-7, with D possibly TRBD1 on 7 matching bases. The sequencing input was CD4+ T cells sorted from blood. This TCR was recovered from a human donor in good health. The DNA for the CDR3 is TGTGCCAGCAGCTCCCAGGGGGGCGGCTACGAGCAGTACTTC. Its translation: CASSSQGGGYEQYF. Together with reference TRBV7-2 and TRBJ2-7, the CDR3 gives the full variable domain: GAGVSQSPSNKVTEKGKDVELRCDPISGHTALYWYRQSLGQGLEFLIYFQGNSAPDKSGLPSDRFSAERTGGSVSTLTIQRTQQEDSAVYLCASSSQGGGYEQYFGPGTRLTVT.